This TCR beta chain is drawn from a study of CD8 T cells in ankylosing spondylitis (dated by TCRdb to the late 2010s). Describing the broader study: The study profiled T cell receptor beta repertoires in healthy donors and ankylosing spondylitis patients to find disease-linked TCR variants. The whole study cohort included about a hundred healthy donors and 25 ankylosing spondylitis patients. Peripheral blood samples were taken, and synovial fluid was additionally collected from ankylosing spondylitis patients. Study-wide conclusions, independent of this receptor: Some TCR beta motif variants had previously been reported in synovial fluid and blood of reactive arthritis patients, which suggested common disease-initiation mechanisms. The disease-linked clones showed a CD8+ phenotype and occurred at relatively low frequencies in peripheral blood. According to the report, matched synovial fluid samples from ankylosing spondylitis patients were significantly enriched for the disease-linked clones. A TCR beta motif of several highly homologous amino acid variants appeared characteristic of blood from ankylosing spondylitis patients.

V and J are truncated by 0 bases and 4 bases respectively, leaving an intervening sequence of 9 bases. CDR1 SGHRS and CDR2 YFSETQ are derived from the germline V gene. The CDR3 measures 14 amino acids from cysteine to phenylalanine. The kept DNA is CDR3 alone, 42 bases in frame from the first base. This clonotype occurred many times. Its antigen remains unidentified. No base quality values were provided; no much bigger clone lies one nucleotide off. TCRdb records Illumina MiSeq as the sequencer. Quantitative 5'-RACE with molecular barcodes was the method used to prepare the TCR beta libraries. On the study's bioinformatics: Disease-linked TCR variants were identified with a new computational method built on a probabilistic model of VDJ rearrangement. The public reads were reanalyzed by TCRdb: fastp trimming at Q25, MiXCR alignment, in-frame beta chains only. Each CDR3 protein gets just one entry, which takes the most common genes and DNA from the rows behind it. The V and J calls reflect TCRdb's pipeline rather than the authors' work. The table for this sample lists around 18,000 distinct CDR3 sequences; over 7% of them were counted only once. The ten largest clones add up to less than 35% of the sample.

The source material was blood. This TCR was sampled from a male donor with ankylosing spondylitis or in good health (not recorded which). Recombination linked TRBV5-1 to TRBJ2-3; 5 matching bases give a weak D call of TRBD1. Read as DNA, the sequence is TGCGCCAGCAGCTTGGAGGGGATCCCAGATACGCAGTATTTT. It encodes CASSLEGIPDTQYF.